The rows below give T cell receptor beta chains drawn from one sample of a study of CD8 T cells in Susac syndrome. Using its own MiXCR run on the immunoSEQ multiplex PCR reads, TCRdb lists one record per CDR3 protein. This table has roughly 140,000 distinct CDR3 sequences, around 96% appearing once. Sequencing was carried out using CD4+ T cells from PBMCs. The receptors originated from a human donor with Susac syndrome. CDR3s include the opening cysteine and the closing phenylalanine or tryptophan. A clone size is listed for some rows: how often the clone was seen (once, few, many), or a class if it is expanded.

J,size,V,CDR3
TRBJ2-5,.,TRBV7-8,CASRPEGALFEETQYF
TRBJ2-5,few,TRBV20-1,CSARGGGETQYF
TRBJ1-5,.,TRBV19,CATDSLNQPQHF
TRBJ1-4,.,TRBV14,CASSPRASNEKLFF
TRBJ2-7,.,TRBV5-1,CATALTSGSYEQYF
TRBJ2-5,once,TRBV3-1,CASSQDPGPETQYF
TRBJ1-5,.,TRBV10-3,CAISEFRDRGNQPQHF
TRBJ2-1,.,TRBV4-3,CASSQAGTRNNEQFF
TRBJ1-2,.,TRBV3-1,CASSQGRNYGYTF
TRBJ1-1,once,TRBV4-3,CASSQERGAGRRTTEAFF
TRBJ1-1,.,TRBV19,CASSIRENTEAFF
TRBJ2-4,.,TRBV14,CASSSTGGLAKNIQYF
TRBJ2-7,.,TRBV7-9,CASSSPPTGREQYF
TRBJ2-5,.,TRBV20-1,CSVRGVSGETQYF
TRBJ2-5,.,TRBV3-1,CASSQVIPAGREETQYF
TRBJ2-6,.,TRBV9,CASSGPRGSGANVLTF
TRBJ2-2,.,TRBV9,CASSAGVGELFF
TRBJ2-3,.,TRBV9,CASSARGFGTDTQYF
TRBJ2-1,.,TRBV9,CASSARGTGDIVEQFF
TRBJ2-2,.,TRBV5-1,CASSLEGGDTGELFF
TRBJ2-5,.,TRBV20-1,CSASTREVLETQYF
TRBJ2-1,once,TRBV20-1,CSASGRDNEQFF
TRBJ2-5,.,TRBV9,CATNQGWQDETQYF
TRBJ2-7,.,TRBV11-2,CASSLVPQPYEQYF
TRBJ2-3,.,TRBV12-3/TRBV12-4,CASRQGSTQYF
TRBJ2-1,.,TRBV2,CASSDEAYNEQFF
TRBJ1-2,.,TRBV9,CASSVDNNYGYTF
TRBJ2-2,.,TRBV12-3/TRBV12-4,CASKKRTNTGELFF
TRBJ1-5,once,TRBV20-1,CSARGPGVNQPQHF
TRBJ2-1,.,TRBV5-1,CASSPGFSGPHNEQFF
TRBJ1-3,.,TRBV20-1,CSASYSLSGNTIYF
TRBJ1-2,.,TRBV20-1,CSASSDIPYGYTF
TRBJ1-2,.,TRBV3-1,CASSQGSTDGYTF
TRBJ2-1,few,TRBV12-3/TRBV12-4,CASSLGIEQFF
TRBJ1-2,.,TRBV2,CASKGTDHGYTF
TRBJ1-1,.,TRBV20-1,CSARGGAEGTEAFF
TRBJ1-4,.,TRBV10-3,CATTGGPPRDEKLFF
TRBJ1-6,.,TRBV12-3/TRBV12-4,CASSFYGGGNSPLHF
TRBJ2-5,once,TRBV2,CASRTLNGETQYF
TRBJ2-4,.,TRBV4-3,CASSQGLGLGDIQYF